Shown below are 20 T cell receptor beta chains from a single sample sequenced in a study of T cells after yellow fever vaccination. TCRdb itself ran the 5' RACE reads through MiXCR, one entry per CDR3 protein. The data hold around 120,000 distinct CDR3 sequences, with around 15% observed a single time. This specimen consisted of CD8+ T cells sorted from PBMCs, obtained 5 days after the yellow fever booster vaccination. These TCRs come from a man aged 18 to 35 who received the YFV17D yellow fever vaccine.

This clonotype was found many times. The chain has TRBV20-1 and TRBJ2-1, with D perhaps given as TRBD1 or TRBD2 (6 bases each). The V and J ends lost 5 bases and 0 bases respectively, with 11 bases between them. This CDR3 is 14 amino acids long. Germline lookup yields CDR1 DFQATT and CDR2 SNEGSKA (reference sequence). CDR3 coding DNA: TGCAGTGCTGATAGGGGGGACTCCTACAATGAGCAGTTCTTC. It yields the protein CSADRGDSYNEQFF.

There are a few counts of this clonotype. The chain combines TRBV27 with TRBJ1-5; D is ambiguous. The CDR3 has 14 amino acids. V was shortened by 1 base and J by 6 bases, with 10 bases between the two germline ends. Per germline, CDR1 MNHEY and CDR2 SMNVEV (reference sequence). The CDR3: CASSLWYSRQPQHF. Written as DNA, the CDR3 is TGTGCCAGCAGTTTATGGTACAGTCGTCAGCCCCAGCATTTT.

This clonotype was observed a handful of times. The genes are TRBV11-2 and TRBJ2-1, with D perhaps matching TRBD1 (6 bases). The CDR3 is 12 residues long. The V gene lost 8 bases and the J gene lost 6 bases, with 11 bases spanning the gap. The germline V gene has CDR1 SGHAT and CDR2 FQNNGV. CDR3 coding DNA: TGTGCCAGCGCCGGACAGCGCAATGAGCAGTTCTTC. Translated: CASAGQRNEQFF.

V and J are TRBV15 and TRBJ2-1; D uncertain. Looked up from germline, CDR1 is LNHNV and CDR2 is YYDKDF (reference sequence). The CDR3 is made up of 15 amino acids. Trimming took 5 bases from V and 2 from J, leaving 13 bases between them. The CDR3 region has the DNA TGTGCCACCAGCTCCACTCGTCACCCCTACAATGAGCAGTTCTTC. Translated: CATSSTRHPYNEQFF.

V gene TRBV12-5 combines with J gene TRBJ2-3; 9 nucleotides line up with TRBD2. Germline lookup yields CDR1 LGHNT and CDR2 FRNRAP. The V gene end was trimmed by 0 bases and the J gene end by 6 bases; junction bases not matched to a gene: 16. CDR3 size: 19 residues. The CDR3 region has the DNA TGTGCTAGTGGTTTGGTACCCCGATTAGCGGGGGATTTTTCGGATACGCAGTATTTT. Protein product: CASGLVPRLAGDFSDTQYF.

This clonotype appeared a few times. At one of its ends the junction is not consistent with the germline gene, which may arise from a read error. The CDR3 reads CASTLAGGGYNEQFF. The CDR3 bases are TGTGCCAGCACCTTAGCGGGTGGTGGCTACAATGAGCAGTTCTTC. The J gene is TRBJ2-1, the V gene TRBV13; 7 nucleotides match TRBD2. The CDR3 has 15 residues. Germline CDR1 and CDR2: PRHDT and FYEKMQ (reference sequence).

The rearrangement joins TRBV27 to TRBJ2-2; D remains unclear. This CDR3 has 13 amino acids. Germline values: CDR1 MNHEY, CDR2 SMNVEV (reference sequence). The V gene lost 5 bases and the J gene lost 7 bases, with 11 bases spanning the gap. The CDR3 region is CASSLQLGGELFF. The CDR3 nucleotides read TGTGCCAGCAGTCTACAGCTCGGCGGGGAGCTGTTTTTT.

The genes are TRBV29-1 and TRBJ2-3; tentatively, D is TRBD2 (7 bases). The germline CDR1 and CDR2 sequences are SQVTM and ANQGSEA. This CDR3 has 16 amino acids. The V gene lost 4 bases and the J gene lost 0 bases, with 17 bases spanning the gap. The CDR3 sequence: CSVVSLGGPSTDTQYF. In nucleotides, the CDR3 is TGCAGCGTTGTGTCTCTGGGGGGGCCCAGCACAGATACGCAGTATTTT.

This sequence joins TRBV6-2 or TRBV6-3 and TRBJ2-6, with 9 positions matching TRBD1. The CDR3 covers 16 residues. Germline trimming cut 5 bases from V and 4 bases from J; bases unmatched to any gene: 6. Germline values: CDR1 MNHEY, CDR2 SVGEGT. CDR3 sequence: CASSTTGGSGANVLTF. The CDR3, as DNA: TGTGCCAGCAGTACCACAGGGGGCTCCGGGGCCAACGTCCTGACTTTC.

This clonotype was seen more than once but under ten times. This sequence joins TRBV12-3 or TRBV12-4 and TRBJ2-7; D uncertain. The CDR3 covers 14 residues. The V end was cut by 5 bases, the J end by 3 bases, with 14 bases between. CDR3 bases: TGTGCCAGCAGTCTAGGTGGGAACTTCTACGAGCAGTACTTC. The encoded protein is CASSLGGNFYEQYF.

V is TRBV5-1 and J is TRBJ2-7; 9 nucleotides agree with TRBD1. CDR1 and CDR2 from the germline V gene are SGHRS and YFSETQ. V trimming: 4 bases; J trimming: 3 bases; junction bases outside the gene matches: 8. The CDR3 contains 15 residues. This CDR3 reads CASSAADRGSYEQYF. The DNA for the CDR3 is TGCGCCAGCAGCGCAGCGGACAGGGGCAGCTACGAGCAGTACTTC.

V gene TRBV7-6 combines with J gene TRBJ2-3, with 10 bases matching TRBD2. The CDR3 sequence is 15 residues long. Germline V gives CDR1 SGHVS, CDR2 FNYEAQ. V shed 5 bases and J 4 bases; nucleotides not matched to a gene: 6. The CDR3, as DNA: TGTGCCAGCAGCCATAGCGGGGGGCCCCCAGATACGCAGTATTTT. Translation gives CASSHSGGPPDTQYF.

Many counts were recorded for this clonotype. The genes are TRBV12-3 or TRBV12-4 and TRBJ1-1; TRBD1 matches at 8 bases. J lost 1 base, V lost 5 bases, and 0 bases had no gene match. CDR3 length: 13 amino acids. The CDR3: CASSQGANTEAFF. CDR3 DNA: TGTGCCAGCAGTCAGGGGGCGAACACTGAAGCTTTCTTT.

This clonotype was detected only a few times. J is TRBJ1-2 and V is TRBV29-1; D is possibly TRBD1 (6 bases). The CDR3 runs to 14 residues. Trimming took off 4 bases at V and 8 bases at J, with 20 bases between the two ends. From germline, CDR1 is SQVTM and CDR2 ANQGSEA. The CDR3 reads CSVGGRPGEIGYTF. In DNA form, the CDR3 reads TGCAGCGTTGGGGGCCGGCCAGGGGAGATAGGCTACACCTTC.

By proportion, this clonotype is medium-sized. The V and J genes are TRBV5-1 and TRBJ2-3; D may be TRBD1 or TRBD2 (5 bases each). This CDR3 spans 12 amino acids. Germline V gene lookup returns CDR1 SGHRS and CDR2 YFSETQ. V was cut by 4 bases and J by 4 bases, with 7 bases left in between. This CDR3 is CASSPGPDTQYF. CDR3 nucleotides: TGCGCCAGCAGCCCGGGGCCAGATACGCAGTATTTT.

V and J are TRBV4-3 and TRBJ2-5; TRBD2 agrees at 7 bases. J gave up 5 bases and V 0 bases, and 12 bases lay outside the gene matches. CDR3 length: 17 amino acids. Germline loops: CDR1 LGHNA, CDR2 YSLEER. CDR3 coding DNA: TGCGCCAGCAGCCAAGATCAATTGGCGGGGAGGGTGGAGACCCAGTACTTC. Encoded protein: CASSQDQLAGRVETQYF.

This clonotype was detected once. The rearrangement joins TRBV7-3 to TRBJ2-5; D may match TRBD1 or TRBD2 (5 bases each). The CDR3 is made up of 13 amino acids. Trimming removed 5 bases at V and 2 bases at J, with 9 bases between. The germline V gene has CDR1 SGHTA and CDR2 FQGTGA. Here the CDR3 DNA reads TGTGCCAGCAGCCCCGAGGGGCAAGAGACCCAGTACTTC. Translation: CASSPEGQETQYF.

A few counts support this clonotype. The chain uses TRBV7-8 and TRBJ2-7; 11 nucleotides match TRBD2. CDR1 is SGHVS and CDR2 is FQNEAQ in the germline V gene. The CDR3 contains 15 residues. The V and J ends lost 7 bases and 9 bases, in that order; junction bases with no gene match: 14. The CDR3 here is CASTQRRLAGGRQYF. CDR3 nucleotides: TGTGCCAGCACCCAACGGAGGCTAGCGGGGGGCCGGCAGTACTTC.

The chain recombines TRBV27 with TRBJ1-2, with D uncertain. This CDR3 region has 13 residues. V dropped 3 bases and J dropped 6 bases, with 11 bases sitting between them. Germline assignment: CDR1 MNHEY and CDR2 SMNVEV (reference sequence). For the CDR3, the DNA is TGTGCCAGCAGTTTTCAAGGGAGAAATGGCTACACCTTC. Translated: CASSFQGRNGYTF.

This clonotype was counted a few times. The chain recombines TRBV6-4 with TRBJ2-1; D is ambiguous. This CDR3 spans 13 amino acids. The germline gives CDR1 MRHNA, CDR2 SNTAGT. V lost 2 bases and J lost 3, with 5 bases in between. This CDR3 reads CASSDRIYNEQFF. The CDR3 DNA reads TGTGCCAGCAGTGACAGGATCTACAATGAGCAGTTCTTC.